This TCR beta chain was identified in a study of blood T cell repertoires in COVID-19. V shed 0 bases and J 5 bases; nucleotides not matched to a gene: 6. Germline lookup yields CDR1 SGDLS and CDR2 YYNGEE. The length of the CDR3 is 15 residues. Sequencing used immunoSEQ multiplex PCR; TCRdb keeps in-frame clones, though not all of them. The sample includes approximately 490,000 clones, approximately 86% seen only once; the top ten take 0.7%. Material: PBMCs or T cells enriched from blood (not recorded which). The receptor was isolated from a young woman who had recovered from COVID-19. The V gene is TRBV9, the J gene TRBJ2-5, with TRBD2 matching over 8 bases. The CDR3 region is CASSVVGTSWETQYF. CDR3 in DNA: TGTGCCAGCAGCGTAGTTGGGACTAGTTGGGAGACCCAGTACTTC.